This T cell receptor (beta chain) was sequenced in a study of blood T cell repertoires in COVID-19. Study at large: PBMCs, B-cell-depleted T cells, or T cells provided the cDNA or gDNA that made up the material.

The CDR3 totals 16 residues. Germline trimming cut 0 bases from V and 5 bases from J; bases unmatched to any gene: 6. The germline V gene has CDR1 MGHDK and CDR2 SYGVNS. Here immunoSEQ multiplex PCR was the method, and the copy in TCRdb shows in-frame clones only, minus some. The sample lists about 150,000 clones; approximately 85% were seen once. The chain recombines TRBV25-1 with TRBJ1-2, with 10 bases that match TRBD1. Sequencing was done on a sample of peripheral blood. This receptor was obtained from a man between 60 and 75 years old with COVID-19, enrolled during active disease. CDR3 residues: CASSEYPGQGGYGYTF. The CDR3 DNA reads TGTGCCAGCAGTGAATACCCAGGACAGGGGGGATATGGCTACACCTTC.